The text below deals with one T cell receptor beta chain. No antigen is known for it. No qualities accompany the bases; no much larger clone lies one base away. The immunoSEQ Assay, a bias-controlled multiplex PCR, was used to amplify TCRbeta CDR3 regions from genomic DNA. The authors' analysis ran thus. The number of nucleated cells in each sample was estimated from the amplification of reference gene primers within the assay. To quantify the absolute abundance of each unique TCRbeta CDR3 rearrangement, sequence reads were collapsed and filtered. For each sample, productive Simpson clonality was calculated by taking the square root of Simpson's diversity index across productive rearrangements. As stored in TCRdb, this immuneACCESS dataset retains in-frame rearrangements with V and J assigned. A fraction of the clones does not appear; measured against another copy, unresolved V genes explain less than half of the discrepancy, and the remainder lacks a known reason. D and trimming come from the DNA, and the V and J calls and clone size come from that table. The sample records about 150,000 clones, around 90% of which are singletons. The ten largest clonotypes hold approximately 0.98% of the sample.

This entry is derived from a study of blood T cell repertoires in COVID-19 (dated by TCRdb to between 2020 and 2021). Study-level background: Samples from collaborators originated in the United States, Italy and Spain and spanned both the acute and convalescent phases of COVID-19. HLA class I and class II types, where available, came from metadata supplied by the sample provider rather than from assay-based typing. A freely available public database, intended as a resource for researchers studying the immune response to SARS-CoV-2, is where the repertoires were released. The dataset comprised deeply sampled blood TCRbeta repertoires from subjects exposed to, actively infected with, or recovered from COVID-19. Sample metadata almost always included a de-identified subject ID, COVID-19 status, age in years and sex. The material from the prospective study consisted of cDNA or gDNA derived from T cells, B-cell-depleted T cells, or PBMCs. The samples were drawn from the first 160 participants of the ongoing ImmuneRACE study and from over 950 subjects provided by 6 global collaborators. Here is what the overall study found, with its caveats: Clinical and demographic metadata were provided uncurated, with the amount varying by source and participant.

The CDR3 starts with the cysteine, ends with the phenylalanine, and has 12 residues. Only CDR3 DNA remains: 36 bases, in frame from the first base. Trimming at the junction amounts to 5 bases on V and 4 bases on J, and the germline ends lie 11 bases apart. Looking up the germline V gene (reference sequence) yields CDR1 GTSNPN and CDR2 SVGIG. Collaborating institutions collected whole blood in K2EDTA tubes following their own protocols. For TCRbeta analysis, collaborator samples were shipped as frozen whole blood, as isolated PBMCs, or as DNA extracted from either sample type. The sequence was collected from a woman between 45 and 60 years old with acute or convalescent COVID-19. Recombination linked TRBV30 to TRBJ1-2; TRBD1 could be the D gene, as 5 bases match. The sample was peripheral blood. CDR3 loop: CAWDSYFYGYTF. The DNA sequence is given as TGTGCCTGGGACAGTTACTTCTATGGCTACACCTTC.